This T cell receptor beta chain was recovered during a study of shared clonotypes between healthy human individuals. As originally analysed: As immunoSEQ supplied junction-only sequences (without quality scores), filtering differed. The assay was immunoSEQ multiplex PCR, and TCRdb's table has in-frame clones only and misses some. Clone size and V and J calls were adopted from that table, with D and trimming inferred from the DNA. The table records about 2.2 million clones, more than 85% of them present only once. The germline V gene encodes CDR1 SGHVS and CDR2 FQNEAQ. V lost 5 bases to trimming and J lost 8 bases; unmatched junction nucleotides: 9. The CDR3 has 13 residues. Terminally differentiated effector memory CD45RA+ cells were left out of the naive CD8 fraction, which was CD45RO-negative and positively selected for CCR7. With respect to this clone: Its specificity is not known.

Study-wide points: About 5% of naive CD4 clonotypes were shared across a few donors.

This receptor was identified in a man aged 18 to 30 in good health. Some clones in this sample may be carry-over from other donors' samples. J is TRBJ2-7 and V is TRBV7-8; 7 nucleotides line up with TRBD2. The specimen was naive CD8+ T cells from PBMCs. The CDR3 here is CASSLSETSKQYF. CDR3 DNA: TGTGCCAGCAGCCTGTCCGAGACTAGCAAGCAGTACTTC.